This T cell receptor (beta chain) derives from a study of human T cells and chemical hapten exposure (dated by TCRdb to 2020 to 2023). Regarding the study in general: For sensitization, 2% DPC in acetone was applied to a 2 cm by 2 cm area of upper inner arm skin. Patients additionally received weekly therapeutic DPC doses to the scalp throughout the roughly 25-week study period. Patch tests used Finn chambers with 0.01% DPC on the upper back, scored after 6 days by International Contact Dermatitis Research Group standards. The patient cohort, mostly female, included alopecia areata with under or over 50% scalp involvement, alopecia totalis and alopecia universalis. Libraries were pooled for sequencing, and per-sample TCR yields varied mainly because of small differences in library volumes within the pool. The study tracked peripheral blood TCR repertoire changes in vivo during primary and secondary sensitization to the hapten diphenylcyclopropenone (DPC) in alopecia patients. Blood samples were taken from patients before sensitization (week 0) and at 2, 6 and about 24 weeks after DPC sensitization. About 28 alopecia patients gave blood for TCR sequencing at one to four time points (pre-sensitization, 2, 6 and 24 weeks). Study-level results and caveats: Alopecia, a presumed autoimmune disease, was present in all patients, so the immune response of the patients might differ from that of healthy individuals. DPC sensitization did not change the number of TCRs with a frequency above 1 in 1000, and there was no evidence of changes in global repertoire structure. The number of PT1 expanded TCRs positively correlated with patch test score, significant at thresholds 8, 16 and 32 but not 4. Significantly more large CDR3 similarity clusters were formed by expanded TCRs than by pre-sensitization or healthy control sets, consistent with antigen-driven responses. After repeated subsampling, changes were observed in the strength of the expansion versus patch-test correlation and in the threshold at which the correlation became significant.

As concerns this clonotype: Which antigen it targets is not known. No qualities accompany the bases; no much larger clone lies one base away.

Explained via the paper, the time point label denotes: patch test 3, about 24 weeks after DPC sensitization. This specimen's treatment or condition label, interpreted: therapeutic diphenylcyclopropenone sensitization with weekly scalp DPC. At every patch-test visit, the blood draw took place before the patch test was put on. To be eligible, patients had to be aged 18 to 70, diagnosed with alopecia and judged suitable for DPC therapy, while pregnant patients were excluded. Total RNA was extracted from unfractionated whole blood collected in Tempus Blood RNA tubes. A distance of 18 bases separates the germline ends of V and J, which lose 6 bases and 0 bases respectively. According to the germline V gene, CDR1 reads SQVTM and CDR2 reads ANQGSEA. The CDR3 starts with the cysteine, ends with the phenylalanine, and has 16 residues. Solely the CDR3 DNA is kept, with 48 bases framed from the first base. The method was RACE. Sequenced using a NextSeq 500. During library preparation, unique molecular identifiers were attached to individual cDNA molecules so that TCRs could be counted quantitatively and reproducibly. From each blood RNA sample, both TCR alpha and TCR beta chains were sequenced. The study's processing was this. A median of about 87,000 TCRs per sample was observed, with a range of roughly 20,000 to 750,000. V, J and CDR3 annotation of the TCR reads was performed with the Decombinator software suite. For the PS versus PT1 abundance plots, all samples were subsampled to the same number of TCRs (28,000). TCRs were defined as expanded if absent before sensitization and observed at least eight times at the 2-week time point. TCRdb handled the public reads itself, with Q25 trimming in fastp and clone calling in MiXCR, and kept productive beta chains. Rows with a matching CDR3 protein are joined into one entry that keeps the most common DNA and genes. The V and J calls and clone size are TCRdb's, not the authors'. In all, the sample holds about 190,000 distinct CDR3 sequences, and under 30% of those were seen once. The ten largest clonotypes hold 2% to 2.5% of the sample.

This TCR came from a middle-aged woman with alopecia areata. Some clones in this sample may be carry-over from other donors' samples. The chain couples TRBV29-1 to TRBJ2-1; the D gene is not confidently resolved. The source material was whole blood, sampled in connection with sensitization to the hapten diphenylcyclopropenone (DPC). CDR3 sequence: CSVPHPAASSYNEQFF. The bases are TGCAGCGTCCCCCATCCGGCAGCCAGCTCCTACAATGAGCAGTTCTTC.